These 12 T cell receptor beta chains came from one sample sequenced in a study of T cells expressing NK-cell markers. From the 5' RACE reads, TCRdb lists one entry per CDR3 protein and no DNA. The sample has about 460,000 distinct CDR3 sequences; the top ten hold over 1.3%. Material: blood T cells: a sorted CD56 or NKG2C T cell subset, CD4+ or CD8+ T cells, or bulk PBMC T cells (not recorded which). The receptors shown here come from a woman between 45 and 65 years old in good health.

The chain employs TRBV10-3 and TRBJ1-2; TCRdb returns TRBD1, unconfirmable since there is no DNA. This CDR3 region has 14 residues. CDR1 is ENHRY and CDR2 is SYGVKD in the germline V gene. The CDR3 loop reads CATSLQGLNYGYTF.

This sequence joins TRBV6-5 and TRBJ2-1; without DNA, the TCRdb call of TRBD1 cannot be checked. From germline, CDR1 is MNHEY and CDR2 SVGAGI. The length of the CDR3 is 13 residues. CDR3: CASRQGRYNEQFF.

The chain couples TRBV7-3 to TRBJ1-2; TCRdb designates TRBD1, a call that cannot be tested without DNA. Germline V gives CDR1 SGHTA, CDR2 FQGTGA. The CDR3 has 16 amino acids. CDR3 sequence reads: CASSLTPQGGRGGYTF.

This chain uses TRBV27 with TRBJ2-2; TCRdb lists TRBD2, though no DNA is available to test this call. Germline CDR1 MNHEY, CDR2 SMNVEV (reference sequence). CDR3 length: 15 amino acids. CDR3 protein: CASSDTADYTGELFF.

CDR3: CASSSTGTLYNEQFF. This chain uses TRBV9 with TRBJ2-1; checking the TCRdb D call of TRBD1 is not possible without DNA. Germline V gives CDR1 SGDLS, CDR2 YYNGEE. The CDR3 has 15 amino acids.

The chain is built from TRBV7-9 and TRBJ2-5; TCRdb calls TRBD1, which cannot be checked without DNA. This CDR3 comprises 15 residues. Looked up from germline, CDR1 is SEHNR and CDR2 is FQNEAQ (reference sequence). Here the CDR3 reads CASSFPTGTQETQYF. Looking up the rest from reference TRBV7-9 and TRBJ2-5 gives the full variable domain: DTGVSQNPRHKITKRGQNVTFRCDPISEHNRLYWYRQTLGQGPEFLTYFQNEAQLEKSRLLSDRFSAERPKGSFSTLEIQRTEQGDSAMYLCASSFPTGTQETQYFGPGTRLLVL.

The chain couples TRBV10-3 to TRBJ1-6. The CDR3 consists of 15 residues. The germline gives CDR1 ENHRY, CDR2 SYGVKD. The CDR3 here is CAISESTGGNSPLHF.

The genes are TRBV29-1 and TRBJ2-7; TCRdb's D gene call, TRBD2, goes unchecked for lack of DNA. CDR1 is SQVTM, CDR2 ANQGSEA, per germline. The CDR3 loop spans 11 amino acids. The CDR3 loop reads CSAAGGNEQYF.

This CDR3 is CASSKPGLAVHEQFF. The V and J genes are TRBV12-3 or TRBV12-4 and TRBJ2-1; lacking DNA, the TRBD2 call made by TCRdb goes unchecked. The CDR3 has 15 residues.

The rearrangement joins TRBV12-3 or TRBV12-4 to TRBJ1-1. CDR3 length equals 12 residues. CDR3 residues: CASRDITGEAFF.

The chain links TRBV5-1 to TRBJ2-7. The CDR3 has 14 residues. CDR1 and CDR2 (germline): SGHRS, YFSETQ. This CDR3 reads CASSLDRARDEQYF.

This chain joins TRBV12-3 or TRBV12-4 and TRBJ1-1; without DNA, the TCRdb call of TRBD1 cannot be checked. The CDR3 spans 13 residues. The CDR3 spells CASSLIDRGNAFF.